The clone carrying this T cell receptor (beta chain) came up a few times. The CDR3 covers 14 residues. From germline, CDR1 is SGHRS and CDR2 YFSETQ. V lost 8 bases and J lost 7; bases outside the gene matches: 13. Documented time point: pre-sensitization, week 0. Treatment denoted: therapeutic diphenylcyclopropenone sensitization with weekly scalp DPC. Participating donors were patients with alopecia, aged 18 to 70 years, considered appropriate candidates for DPC. Sequencing started from total RNA isolated from unfractionated whole blood. The data originate from a study of human T cells and chemical hapten exposure. About the research overall: Upper back patch tests used 0.01% DPC, scored after 6 days.

A single record per CDR3 protein comes from TCRdb applying MiXCR to the RACE reads. This table has roughly 110,000 distinct CDR3 sequences, around 10% appearing once. V and J are TRBV5-1 and TRBJ2-7, with 9 bases fitting TRBD1. The sequence derives from a woman in her fifties or sixties with alopecia areata. Some clones in this sample may be carry-over from other donors' samples. The sequencing here drew on whole blood, taken in connection with sensitization to the hapten diphenylcyclopropenone (DPC). CDR3: CASGDRADPKEQYF. CDR3 nucleotides: TGCGCCAGTGGGGACAGGGCCGACCCTAAGGAGCAGTACTTC.